These 16 T cell receptor beta chains share one sample of origin, sequenced in a study of T-cell reconstitution after alpha-beta-depleted transplantation in children. The library targeted TCRbeta and was prepared with unique molecular identifiers. MiXCR was run by TCRdb on the PCR reads, yielding one entry per CDR3 protein. The table has a few hundred thousand distinct CDR3 sequences, over 9% seen once. The material sequenced was PBMCs from the stem cell graft donor, taken from the stem cell graft. The receptors were sampled from a human donor who donated a stem cell graft to a child with acute lymphoblastic leukemia.

This clonotype occurred many times. The rearrangement uses TRBV9 and TRBJ2-3, with D possibly called TRBD1 or TRBD2 (5 bases each). Trimming cost V 3 bases and J 2 bases, with 16 bases left between them. The germline V gene encodes CDR1 SGDLS and CDR2 YYNGEE. This CDR3 comprises 16 residues. The CDR3 loop is CASSAGFGASTDTQYF. DNA of the CDR3: TGTGCCAGCAGCGCGGGGTTCGGGGCCTCCACAGATACGCAGTATTTT. The full variable domain, completed using reference TRBV9 and TRBJ2-3, is DSGVTQTPKHLITATGQRVTLRCSPRSGDLSVYWYQQSLDQGLQFLIQYYNGEERAKGNILERFSAQQFPDLHSELNLSSLELGDSALYFCASSAGFGASTDTQYFGPGTRLTVL.

The V gene is TRBV29-1, the J gene TRBJ2-5; 9 bases map to TRBD1. This CDR3 is 14 amino acids long. V dropped 6 bases and J dropped 5; count of bases not matched to a gene: 10. Germline CDR1 SQVTM, CDR2 ANQGSEA. The CDR3 nucleotides read TGCAGCGTCTTCAGGACAGGGGCGGATGAGACCCAGTACTTC. Residues: CSVFRTGADETQYF.

The rearrangement joins TRBV25-1 to TRBJ2-5; the D gene is possibly TRBD2 (5 bases). CDR3 length: 16 amino acids. V was shortened by 3 bases and J by 3 bases, with 17 bases between the two germline ends. CDR1 is MGHDK, CDR2 SYGVNS, per germline. In DNA form, the CDR3 reads TGTGCCAGCAGTGACGGAGGCCAGCCGACCGAAGAGACCCAGTACTTC. Its translation: CASSDGGQPTEETQYF.

The DNA of the CDR3 is TGTGCCATCAGCAAGGGCAGGGGCAGGGACTCCTACGAGCAGTACTTC. Protein sequence: CAISKGRGRDSYEQYF. The rearrangement joins TRBV10-3 to TRBJ2-7; tentatively, D is TRBD1 (6 bases). Trimming took 6 bases from V and 0 from J, leaving 18 bases between them. The CDR3 has 16 residues. Germline assignment: CDR1 ENHRY and CDR2 SYGVKD.

About this clonotype itself: A read error may account for a junction end that differs from germline. This chain links TRBV12-3 or TRBV12-4 with TRBJ2-1; 9 nucleotides agree with TRBD2. The CDR3 is made up of 15 amino acids. CDR3 DNA sequence: TGTGCCAGCAACCGAGCGGGAGGTGTCTACACTGAGCAGTTCTTC. It specifies CASNRAGGVYTEQFF.

This clonotype was observed a few times. The CDR3 nucleotides read TGCGCCAGCAGCCCCAATGAAGAACAGATCGAGCAGTACTTC. It yields the protein CASSPNEEQIEQYF. J is TRBJ2-7 and V is TRBV5-1; unclear D gene. Germline V gives CDR1 SGHRS, CDR2 YFSETQ. The CDR3 contains 14 residues. V shed 4 bases and J shed 6 bases, with 17 bases lying between them.

Worth noting for this clonotype: This may be a read error: a much more frequent sequence differs by one nucleotide. The chain combines TRBV12-3 or TRBV12-4 with TRBJ1-1; TRBD1 matches at 8 bases. There are 13 residues in the CDR3. V lost 6 bases, J lost 6 bases, and 6 bases stayed unmatched. The DNA of the CDR3 is TGTGCCAGCAGCGGACAGGGCTTCGCTGAAGCTTTCTTT. This encodes CASSGQGFAEAFF.

The rearrangement links TRBV9 to TRBJ2-7; 8 positions match TRBD1. There are 15 residues in the CDR3. With 0 bases clipped from V and 3 bases from J, the junction kept 5 bases outside the gene matches. Germline lookup yields CDR1 SGDLS and CDR2 YYNGEE. The DNA for the CDR3 is TGTGCCAGCAGCGTAGGGGACAGGCATAACTACGAGCAGTACTTC. This translates into CASSVGDRHNYEQYF.

The chain links TRBV7-2 to TRBJ2-1; no definite D call. V lost 8 bases, J lost 6 bases, and 11 bases lay in between. This CDR3 comprises 12 residues. Germline V lookup: CDR1 SGHTA, CDR2 FQGNSA. The CDR3 DNA reads as TGTGCCAGCCTTCTAAAATCCAATGAGCAGTTCTTC. Translation: CASLLKSNEQFF.

This clonotype is categorized as medium-sized. J is TRBJ2-1 and V is TRBV9; 10 nucleotides line up with TRBD2. The V segment lost 0 bases and the J segment 2 bases; nucleotides outside the gene matches: 2. Germline lookup yields CDR1 SGDLS and CDR2 YYNGEE. There are 16 residues in the CDR3. The CDR3 region has the DNA TGTGCCAGCAGCGTAGCTAGCGGGAGTACCTACAATGAGCAGTTCTTC. Translating gives CASSVASGSTYNEQFF.

The chain joins TRBV14 to TRBJ2-1; the match to TRBD1 covers 7 bases. Germline CDR1 reads SGHDN; CDR2 reads FVKESK. This CDR3 is 12 amino acids long. The junction had 2 bases not matched to a gene; V was cut back by 4 bases and J by 8 bases. The CDR3: CASSPQGDEQFF. CDR3 sequence (DNA): TGTGCCAGCAGCCCCCAGGGGGATGAGCAGTTCTTC.

The chain is built from TRBV29-1 and TRBJ1-1; TRBD1 might be the D (6 bases). Trimming removed 4 bases at V and 1 base at J, with 10 bases between. In germline, CDR1 is SQVTM, CDR2 ANQGSEA. The CDR3 covers 13 residues. CDR3 in DNA: TGCAGCGTTGTAGGGGGGGAGAACACTGAAGCTTTCTTT. It specifies CSVVGGENTEAFF.

The table lists this clonotype with many counts. This chain connects TRBV7-2 to TRBJ1-5, with TRBD1 matching over 11 bases. V lost 5 bases to trimming and J lost 3 bases; unmatched junction nucleotides: 6. The CDR3 contains 16 residues. The V gene's germline CDR1 is SGHTA and CDR2 FQGNSA. The CDR3 is CASSTRTGGNNQPQHF. The CDR3 nucleotides read TGTGCCAGCAGCACCAGGACAGGGGGCAACAATCAGCCCCAGCATTTT.

With respect to this clonotype: A far larger clone is one base from this, pointing to a likely read error. The CDR3 end shows no conserved phenylalanine or tryptophan, and so a read error is likely. V and J are TRBV7-9 and TRBJ2-5; D is unclear. Trimming took off 2 bases at V and 4 bases at J, with 2 bases between the two ends. The CDR3 spans 11 residues. In germline, CDR1 is SEHNR, CDR2 FQNEAQ (reference sequence). In DNA, the CDR3 is TGTGCCAGCAGCTTATCAGAGACCCAGTACTTG. Its translation: CASSLSETQYL.

This clonotype was seen repeatedly, ten times or more. The chain carries TRBV27 and TRBJ1-1; D gene unclear. V lost 3 bases and J lost 5, with 10 bases in between. Germline V CDR1 and CDR2: MNHEY, SMNVEV (reference sequence). The CDR3 spans 13 residues. The CDR3 DNA follows: TGTGCCAGCAGTTTGGCAGGTTCGACTGAAGCTTTCTTT. Translation: CASSLAGSTEAFF.

The gene calls are TRBV27 and TRBJ2-7; 9 bases match TRBD1. Germline V gene sequence: CDR1 MNHEY, CDR2 SMNVEV (reference sequence). After removal of 5 bases from V and 1 base from J, the junction contained 9 bases not matched to a gene. The CDR3 has 16 amino acids. DNA of the CDR3: TGTGCCAGCAGTCATTCCGGGACAGGGTTTTCCTACGAGCAGTACTTC. Translating it yields CASSHSGTGFSYEQYF.